This passage covers 11 T cell receptor beta chains from one sample sequenced in a study of blood T cell repertoires in COVID-19. Sequenced by immunoSEQ multiplex PCR; TCRdb stores in-frame clones only, minus some. In the table there are around 220,000 clones, roughly 90% of which are singletons. The sample was peripheral blood. The receptor source for this set is a woman aged 40 to 50 who had recovered from COVID-19.

The gene calls are TRBV3-1 (or the pseudogene TRBV3-2) and TRBJ1-4; TRBD1 agrees at 8 bases. Germline V gene data show CDR1 as LGHDT and CDR2 as YNNKEL (reference sequence). The CDR3 sequence is 14 residues long. Trimming took 3 bases from V and 4 from J; bases not matched to a gene: 1. CDR3 DNA sequence: TGTGCCAGCAGCCAGGACAGGGTTAATGAAAAACTGTTTTTT. It codes for CASSQDRVNEKLFF.

This chain connects TRBV19 to TRBJ2-7; perhaps TRBD2 as D (7 bases). The CDR3 runs to 16 residues. V was clipped by 11 bases and J by 0 bases, with 23 bases between them. CDR1 and CDR2 from the germline V gene are LNHDA and SQIVND (reference sequence). The CDR3 nucleotides read TGTGCCCCCGGGGGGCGGCGGGTCGGACCCTCCTACGAGCAGTACTTC. This codes for CAPGGRRVGPSYEQYF.

The chain couples TRBV14 to TRBJ2-2; D unresolved. This CDR3 comprises 13 residues. V was clipped by 6 bases and J by 0 bases, with 5 bases between them. Germline CDR1 is SGHDN and CDR2 is FVKESK. Written as DNA, the CDR3 is TGTGCCAGCAGAGCTTCGAACACCGGGGAGCTGTTTTTT. Translating gives CASRASNTGELFF.

This sequence joins TRBV2 and TRBJ1-2; the match to TRBD1 covers 8 bases. With 3 bases clipped from V and 7 bases from J, the junction kept 10 bases outside the gene matches. Per germline, CDR1 SNHLY and CDR2 FYNNEI. The length of the CDR3 is 15 residues. The CDR3 loop reads CASSEEGRGLAGYTF. The CDR3 DNA is TGTGCCAGCAGTGAGGAGGGCAGGGGGCTTGCTGGCTACACCTTC.

The rearrangement uses TRBV10-3 and TRBJ2-1, with D perhaps matching TRBD2 (6 bases). Trimming took 6 bases from V and 5 from J, leaving 11 bases between them. The CDR3 contains 13 residues. CDR1 is ENHRY and CDR2 is SYGVKD in the germline V gene. The DNA for the CDR3 is TGTGCCATCAGGAGGGACTCAGACAATGAGCAGTTCTTC. This codes for CAIRRDSDNEQFF.

V and J are TRBV19 and TRBJ1-1; D perhaps matches TRBD1 (5 bases). Per the germline V gene, CDR1 is LNHDA and CDR2 is SQIVND (reference sequence). This CDR3 region has 13 residues. V shed 7 bases and J shed 6 bases, with 15 bases lying between them. This CDR3 is CASTALGRAEAFF. The CDR3 DNA is TGTGCCAGTACGGCCTTGGGCAGGGCTGAAGCTTTCTTT. Full variable domain (outside the CDR3, taken from reference TRBV19 and TRBJ1-1): DGGITQSPKYLFRKEGQNVTLSCEQNLNHDAMYWYRQDPGQGLRLIYYSQIVNDFQKGDIAEGYSVSREKKESFPLTVTSAQKNPTAFYLCASTALGRAEAFFGQGTRLTVV.

V and J are TRBV5-1 and TRBJ2-1, with 9 bases fitting TRBD1. J lost 1 base, V lost 4 bases, and 6 bases had no gene match. This CDR3 has 16 residues. Looked up from germline, CDR1 is SGHRS and CDR2 is YFSETQ. This CDR3 reads CASSRTGELSYNEQFF. The CDR3 DNA reads TGCGCCAGCAGCCGGACAGGGGAGCTTTCCTACAATGAGCAGTTCTTC.

The rearrangement joins TRBV4-3 to TRBJ2-3; D might be TRBD1 (6 bases). Trimming took 1 base from V and 2 from J, leaving 10 bases between them. The CDR3 spans 15 residues. Germline V gene data show CDR1 as LGHNA and CDR2 as YSLEER. CDR3 residues: CASSQAGASTDTQYF. CDR3 sequence (DNA): TGCGCCAGCAGCCAAGCAGGGGCATCCACAGATACGCAGTATTTT.

The DNA for the CDR3 is TGTGCCAGTAGTATAGTTGCGGGGGGGATCTACGAGCAGTACTTC. Translating it yields CASSIVAGGIYEQYF. The genes are TRBV19 and TRBJ2-7; TRBD2 agrees at 9 bases. This CDR3 has 15 residues. With V trimmed by 1 base and J by 3 bases, 4 bases remained unmatched. The germline CDR1 and CDR2 sequences are LNHDA and SQIVND (reference sequence).

V is TRBV2 and J is TRBJ2-7; D not resolved. The germline V gene has CDR1 SNHLY and CDR2 FYNNEI. CDR3 length: 16 amino acids. Trimming removed 5 bases from V and 3 bases from J, with 20 bases in between. CDR3 in DNA: TGTGCCAGCAGTTCGCCTACCGACCTAGGCCGCTACGAGCAGTACTTC. Protein sequence: CASSSPTDLGRYEQYF.

This clone was counted a single time. The V and J genes are TRBV2 and TRBJ1-2, with 8 positions matching TRBD1. This CDR3 has 14 amino acids. Germline V CDR1 and CDR2: SNHLY, FYNNEI. J lost 4 bases, V lost 6 bases, and 7 bases had no gene match. CDR3 DNA sequence: TGTGCCAGCAGGGCCGGACAGGGAATCTATGGCTACACCTTC. It codes for CASRAGQGIYGYTF.